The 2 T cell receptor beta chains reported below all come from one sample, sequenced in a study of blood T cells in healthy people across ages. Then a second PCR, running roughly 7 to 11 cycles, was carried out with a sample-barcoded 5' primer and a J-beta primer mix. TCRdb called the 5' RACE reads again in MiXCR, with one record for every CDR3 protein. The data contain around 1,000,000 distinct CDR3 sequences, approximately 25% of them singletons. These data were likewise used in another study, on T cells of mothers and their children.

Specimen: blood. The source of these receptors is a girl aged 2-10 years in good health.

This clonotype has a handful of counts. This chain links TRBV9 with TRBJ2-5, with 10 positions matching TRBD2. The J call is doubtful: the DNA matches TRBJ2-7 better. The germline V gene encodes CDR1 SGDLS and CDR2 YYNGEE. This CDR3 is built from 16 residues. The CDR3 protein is CASSVAPAGGIGEQYF. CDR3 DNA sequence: TGTGCCAGCAGCGTGGCACCAGCGGGGGGGATAGGCGAGCAGTACTTC.

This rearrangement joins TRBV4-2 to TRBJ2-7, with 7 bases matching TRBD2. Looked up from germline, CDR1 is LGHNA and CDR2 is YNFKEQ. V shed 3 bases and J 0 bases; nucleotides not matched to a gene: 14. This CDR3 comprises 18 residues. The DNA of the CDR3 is TGTGCCAGCAGCCAGGGCGGGGGACCGGGACTGCCCTCCTACGAGCAGTACTTC. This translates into CASSQGGGPGLPSYEQYF.